This note documents a single TCR beta chain sequence. The method was immunoSEQ multiplex PCR; TCRdb's version includes in-frame clones alone and lacks a portion of them. The repertoire holds around 110,000 clones, with 88% as singletons. These data are taken from a study of control samples from healthy donors and cancer patients. There are 15 residues in the CDR3. The germline V gene has CDR1 MGHDK and CDR2 SYGVNS. Between the trimmed V and J ends, which lost 5 bases and 2 bases, there was a span of 15 bases. This sequence joins TRBV25-1 and TRBJ2-5; perhaps TRBD2 as D (5 bases). This sequence was found in a woman between 70 and 85 years old in good health. What was sequenced was blood. This CDR3 is CASSRGLVKQETQYF. CDR3 bases: TGTGCCAGCAGTCGAGGACTGGTTAAACAAGAGACCCAGTACTTC. Full variable domain (rest looked up from reference TRBV25-1 and TRBJ2-5): EADIYQTPRYLVIGTGKKITLECSQTMGHDKMYWYQQDPGMELHLIHYSYGVNSTEKGDLSSESTVSRIRTEHFPLTLESARPSHTSQYLCASSRGLVKQETQYFGPGTRLLVL.